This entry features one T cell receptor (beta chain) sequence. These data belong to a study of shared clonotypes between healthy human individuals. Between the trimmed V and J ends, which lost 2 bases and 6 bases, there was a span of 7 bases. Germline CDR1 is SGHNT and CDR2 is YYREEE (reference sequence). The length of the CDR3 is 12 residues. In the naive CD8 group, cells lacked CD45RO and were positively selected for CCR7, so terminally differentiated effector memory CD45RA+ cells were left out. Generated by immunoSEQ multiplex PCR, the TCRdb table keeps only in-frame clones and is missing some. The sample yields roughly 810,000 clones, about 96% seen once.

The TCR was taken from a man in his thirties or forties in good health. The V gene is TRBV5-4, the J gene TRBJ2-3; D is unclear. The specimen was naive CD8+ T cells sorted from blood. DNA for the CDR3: TGTGCCAGCAGCTTTCTAGGGGATACGCAGTATTTT. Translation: CASSFLGDTQYF.